The TCR beta chain under discussion was sequenced for a study of T-cell memory formation after mild COVID-19. Overall study findings and caveats: Proof of SARS-CoV-2 specificity was absent for the second-wave clones that crested on day 37. Clones that contracted from day 15 to 85 had balanced CD4/CD8; later expanders were CD4+ biased. There were some responding clones in pre-infection memory, which suggested that cross-reactive memory had joined.

On this clonotype itself: Its cognate antigen is unknown.

Barcoded TCR alpha and TCR beta cDNA libraries with UMIs came from 5'RACE using constant-segment primers. Via MiXCR, TCRdb re-called the 5' RACE reads, giving one row per CDR3 protein. Among roughly 400,000 distinct CDR3 sequences listed, 20% to 25% were seen once. V dropped 5 bases and J dropped 3; count of bases not matched to a gene: 10. CDR3 length: 16 residues. The rearrangement uses TRBV12-3 or TRBV12-4 and TRBJ2-5; 9 bases agree with TRBD1. Sequencing was carried out using PBMCs or a T cell subset sorted from them (not recorded which). This receptor was obtained from an adult woman who had mild COVID-19 (a few samples of this study predate the infection). Cell type and time point are not known. CDR3 in DNA: TGTGCCAGCAGTGGATACAGGACAGGGGATGAAGAGACCCAGTACTTC. Protein: CASSGYRTGDEETQYF.